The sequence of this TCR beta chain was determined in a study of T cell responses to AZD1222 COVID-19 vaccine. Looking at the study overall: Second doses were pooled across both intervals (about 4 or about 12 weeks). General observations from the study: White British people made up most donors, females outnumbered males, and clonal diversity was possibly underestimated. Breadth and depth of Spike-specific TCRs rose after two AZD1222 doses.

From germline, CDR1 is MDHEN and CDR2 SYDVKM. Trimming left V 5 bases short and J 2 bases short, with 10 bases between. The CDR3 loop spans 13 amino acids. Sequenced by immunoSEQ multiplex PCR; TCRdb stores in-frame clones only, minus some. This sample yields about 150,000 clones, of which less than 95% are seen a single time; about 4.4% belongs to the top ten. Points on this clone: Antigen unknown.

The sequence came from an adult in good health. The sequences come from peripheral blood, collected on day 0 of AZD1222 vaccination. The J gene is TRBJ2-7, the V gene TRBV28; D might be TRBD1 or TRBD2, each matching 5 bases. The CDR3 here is CASSRDGAYEQYF. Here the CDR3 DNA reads TGTGCCAGCAGTCGGGACGGAGCCTACGAGCAGTACTTC. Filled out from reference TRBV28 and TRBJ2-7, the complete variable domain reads DVKVTQSSRYLVKRTGEKVFLECVQDMDHENMFWYRQDPGLGLRLIYFSYDVKMKEKGDIPEGYSVSREKKERFSLILESASTNQTSMYLCASSRDGAYEQYFGPGTRLTVT.